This T cell receptor beta chain originates from a study of tumor-infiltrating lymphocytes in oesophageal squamous cell carcinoma. The sample holds a few counts of this clonotype. TCRdb ran MiXCR on the PCR reads and lists one entry per CDR3 protein. The sample has about 10,000 distinct CDR3 sequences, roughly 60% seen once; the top ten hold roughly a third. This CDR3 has 15 residues. J was trimmed by 0 bases and V by 6 bases; bases with no gene match: 6. Germline V CDR1 and CDR2: SGHVS, FNYEAQ. Sequencing was carried out using esophageal tumor tissue. The chain employs TRBV7-6 and TRBJ2-3, with 7 bases identical to TRBD2. This receptor was obtained from a male donor with esophageal squamous cell carcinoma. CDR3 loop: CASSPSGISTDTQYF. As DNA, the CDR3 is TGTGCCAGCAGTCCCAGCGGGATCAGCACAGATACGCAGTATTTT.